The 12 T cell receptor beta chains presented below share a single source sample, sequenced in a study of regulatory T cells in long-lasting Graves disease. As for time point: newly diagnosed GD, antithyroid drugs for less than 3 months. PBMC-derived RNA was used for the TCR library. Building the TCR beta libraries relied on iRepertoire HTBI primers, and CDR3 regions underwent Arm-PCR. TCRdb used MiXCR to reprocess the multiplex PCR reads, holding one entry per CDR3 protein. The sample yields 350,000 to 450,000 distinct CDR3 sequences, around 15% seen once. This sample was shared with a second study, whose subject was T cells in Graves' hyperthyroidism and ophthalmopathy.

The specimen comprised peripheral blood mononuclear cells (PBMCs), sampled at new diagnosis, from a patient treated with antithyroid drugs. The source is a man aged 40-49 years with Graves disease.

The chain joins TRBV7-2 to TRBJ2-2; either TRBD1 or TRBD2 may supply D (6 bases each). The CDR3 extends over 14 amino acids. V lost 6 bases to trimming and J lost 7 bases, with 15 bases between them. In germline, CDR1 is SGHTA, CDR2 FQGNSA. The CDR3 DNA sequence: TGTGCCAGCAGACGAGGGGGGTCTGGCGGGGAGCTGTTTTTT. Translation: CASRRGGSGGELFF.

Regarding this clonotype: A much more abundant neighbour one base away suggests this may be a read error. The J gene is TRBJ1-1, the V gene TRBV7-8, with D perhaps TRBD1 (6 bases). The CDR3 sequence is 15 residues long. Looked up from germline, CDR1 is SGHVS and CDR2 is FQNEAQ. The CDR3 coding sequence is TGTGCCAGCAGCAGAGACAGGAGCCAAAACACTGAAGCTTCCTTT. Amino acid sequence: CASSRDRSQNTEASF.

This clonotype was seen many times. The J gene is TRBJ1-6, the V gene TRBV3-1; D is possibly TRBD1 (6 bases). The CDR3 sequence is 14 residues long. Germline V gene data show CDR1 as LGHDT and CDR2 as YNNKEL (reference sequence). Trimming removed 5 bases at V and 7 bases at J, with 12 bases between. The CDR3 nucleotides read TGTGCCAGCAGCGCGGGACAAAGGAATTCACCCCTCCACTTT. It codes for CASSAGQRNSPLHF.

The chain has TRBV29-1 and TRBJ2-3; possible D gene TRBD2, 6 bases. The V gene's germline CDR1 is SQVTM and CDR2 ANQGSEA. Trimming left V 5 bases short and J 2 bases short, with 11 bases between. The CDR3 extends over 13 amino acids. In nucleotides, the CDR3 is TGCAGCGTTCCGGGACTTCCCACAGATACGCAGTATTTT. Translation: CSVPGLPTDTQYF.

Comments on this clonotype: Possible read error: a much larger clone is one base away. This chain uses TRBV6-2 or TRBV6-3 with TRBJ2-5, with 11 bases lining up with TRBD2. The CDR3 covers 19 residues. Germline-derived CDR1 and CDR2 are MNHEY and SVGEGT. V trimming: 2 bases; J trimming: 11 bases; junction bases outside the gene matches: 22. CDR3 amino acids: CASSYGTSGPEASYNEQYF. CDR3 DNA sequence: TGTGCCAGCAGTTACGGGACTAGCGGCCCGGAGGCATCCTACAATGAGCAGTACTTC.

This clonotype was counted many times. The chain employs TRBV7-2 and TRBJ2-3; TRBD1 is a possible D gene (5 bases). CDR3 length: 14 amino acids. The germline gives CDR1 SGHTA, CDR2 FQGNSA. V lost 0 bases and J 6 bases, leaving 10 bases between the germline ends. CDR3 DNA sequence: TGTGCCAGCAGCTTAGCCAGGGTAGGGGATACGCAGTATTTT. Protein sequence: CASSLARVGDTQYF.

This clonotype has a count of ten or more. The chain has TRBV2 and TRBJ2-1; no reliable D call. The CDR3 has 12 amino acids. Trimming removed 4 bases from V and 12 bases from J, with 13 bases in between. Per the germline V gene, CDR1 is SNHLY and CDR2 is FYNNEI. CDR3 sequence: CASSVSRSGQFF. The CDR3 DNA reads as TGTGCCAGCAGTGTTTCCCGGAGTGGGCAGTTCTTC.

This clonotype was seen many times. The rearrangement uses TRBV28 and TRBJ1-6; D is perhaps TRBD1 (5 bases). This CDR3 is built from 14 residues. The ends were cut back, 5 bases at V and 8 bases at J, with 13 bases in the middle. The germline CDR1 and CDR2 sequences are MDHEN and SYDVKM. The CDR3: CASSLGGVYSPLHF. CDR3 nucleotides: TGTGCCAGCAGTCTGGGGGGAGTTTATTCACCCCTCCACTTT.

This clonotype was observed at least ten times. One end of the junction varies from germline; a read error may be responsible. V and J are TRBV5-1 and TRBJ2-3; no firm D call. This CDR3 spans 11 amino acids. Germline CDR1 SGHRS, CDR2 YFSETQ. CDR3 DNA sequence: TGTGCCAGCAGCTTAGAGGATACGCAGTATTTT. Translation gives CASSLEDTQYF.

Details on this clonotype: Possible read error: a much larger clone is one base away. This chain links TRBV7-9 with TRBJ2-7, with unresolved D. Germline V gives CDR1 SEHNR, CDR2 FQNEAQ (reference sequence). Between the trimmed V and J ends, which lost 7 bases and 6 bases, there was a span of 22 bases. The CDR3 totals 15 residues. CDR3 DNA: TGTGCCAGCAACATATCCGGCCCAATCCCCCGCGAGCAGTACTTC. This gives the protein CASNISGPIPREQYF.

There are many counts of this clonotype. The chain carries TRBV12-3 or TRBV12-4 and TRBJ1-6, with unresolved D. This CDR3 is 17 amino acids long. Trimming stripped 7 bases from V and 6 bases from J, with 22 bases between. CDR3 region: CASTPQAAGSPNSPLHF. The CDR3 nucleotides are TGTGCCAGCACCCCTCAAGCGGCAGGCAGCCCTAATTCACCCCTCCACTTT.

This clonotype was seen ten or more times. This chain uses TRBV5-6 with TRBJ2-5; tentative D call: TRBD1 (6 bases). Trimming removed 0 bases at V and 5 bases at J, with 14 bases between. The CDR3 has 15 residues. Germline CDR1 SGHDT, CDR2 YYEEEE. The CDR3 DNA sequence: TGTGCCAGCAGCTTGGCCAGGGGACGAGGGGAGACCCAGTACTTC. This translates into CASSLARGRGETQYF.